This T cell receptor beta chain was sequenced in a study of T-cell memory formation after mild COVID-19. At the level of the study: Clusters of TCRs were largely donor specific.

Study-level points and caveats: Pre-infection memory showed some responding clones, and this suggested that cross-reactive memory joined.

TCRdb re-analysed the 5' RACE reads in MiXCR, keeping a single row per CDR3 protein. The profile shows about 90,000 distinct CDR3 sequences, roughly 15% of them singletons. V was cut by 7 bases and J by 8 bases, with 14 bases left in between. This CDR3 spans 13 amino acids. In germline, CDR1 is MDHEN, CDR2 SYDVKM. Only one count was recorded for this clonotype. Its target is not known. The TCR sequence derives from a man aged 18 to 29 who had mild COVID-19 (a few samples of this study predate the infection). Cell type and time point are not known. This chain joins TRBV28 and TRBJ1-4; D is possibly TRBD1 (5 bases). Sequencing was done on a sample of PBMCs or a T cell subset sorted from them (not recorded which). DNA of the CDR3: TGTGCCAGCAACCAGCAGGGCGGAGAAAAACTGTTTTTT. Its protein is CASNQQGGEKLFF.